The clone carrying this TCR beta chain was recorded at least ten times. Antigen: not known. These data come from a study of regulatory T cells in long-lasting Graves disease. Across the whole study: Positivity for TSH receptor antibodies plus over 5 years of antithyroid drugs meant persistent Graves' disease.

Combining iRepertoire HTBI primers with Arm-PCR of CDR3 regions, the authors built TCR beta libraries. TCRdb independently ran MiXCR on the multiplex PCR reads; one entry per CDR3 protein. The profile shows about 470,000 distinct CDR3 sequences, around 21% of them singletons. As for time point: persistent/refractory GD, antithyroid drugs over 5 years with positive TRAb. Scientists built the TCR library using RNA that was extracted from PBMCs. This CDR3 comprises 14 residues. The germline gives CDR1 SEHNR, CDR2 FQNEAQ (reference sequence). V was clipped by 5 bases and J by 1 base, with 11 bases between them. Study-wide points: TRBV28, TRBJ1-2 and TRBJ2-5 were favored in persistent disease.

This clonotype was sampled from a female donor with Graves disease. Sequenced material: peripheral blood mononuclear cells (PBMCs), taken when the disease was refractory, from a patient treated with antithyroid drugs. The chain joins TRBV7-9 to TRBJ1-1; D gene unclear. CDR3 sequence (DNA): TGTGCCAGCAGCCACACCCGAGGGAACACTGAAGCTTTCTTT. The encoded protein is CASSHTRGNTEAFF.